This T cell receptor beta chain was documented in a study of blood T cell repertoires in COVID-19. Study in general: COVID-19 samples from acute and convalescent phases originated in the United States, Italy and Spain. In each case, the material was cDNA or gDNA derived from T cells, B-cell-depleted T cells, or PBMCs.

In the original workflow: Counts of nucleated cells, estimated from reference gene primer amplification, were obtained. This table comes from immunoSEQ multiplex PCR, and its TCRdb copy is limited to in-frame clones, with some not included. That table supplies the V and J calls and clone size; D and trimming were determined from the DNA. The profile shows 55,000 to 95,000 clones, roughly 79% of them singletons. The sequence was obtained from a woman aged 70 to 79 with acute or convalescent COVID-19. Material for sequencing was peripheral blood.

The CDR3 nucleotides read TGCAGCGGGGACAGGGCTATTCGCATGAACACTGAAGCTTTCTTT. Protein sequence: CSGDRAIRMNTEAFF. The V gene is TRBV29-1, the J gene TRBJ1-1; 9 nucleotides agree with TRBD1. The ends lost 7 bases at V and 0 bases at J; junction bases unmatched: 9. The CDR3 is made up of 15 amino acids. Looked up from germline, CDR1 is SQVTM and CDR2 is ANQGSEA.